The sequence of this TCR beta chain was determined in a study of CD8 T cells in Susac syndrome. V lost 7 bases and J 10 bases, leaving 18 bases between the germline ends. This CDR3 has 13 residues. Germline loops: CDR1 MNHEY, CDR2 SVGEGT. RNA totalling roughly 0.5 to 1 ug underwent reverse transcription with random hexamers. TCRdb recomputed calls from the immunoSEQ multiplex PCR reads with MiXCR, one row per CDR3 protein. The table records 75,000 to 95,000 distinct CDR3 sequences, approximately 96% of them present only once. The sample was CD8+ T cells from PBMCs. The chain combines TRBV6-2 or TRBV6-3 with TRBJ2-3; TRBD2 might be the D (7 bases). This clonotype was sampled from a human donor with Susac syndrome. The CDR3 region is CASNGGLGGSQYF. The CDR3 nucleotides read TGTGCCAGCAACGGCGGACTAGGGGGATCGCAGTATTTT.